The source of this T cell receptor (beta chain) is a study of T cell changes during pregnancy in multiple sclerosis. The CDR3 is made up of 16 amino acids. The V segment lost 6 bases and the J segment 3 bases; nucleotides outside the gene matches: 10. Germline V gives CDR1 SNHLY, CDR2 FYNNEI. Only in-frame clones appear in the TCRdb table, and some are missing; sequencing was by immunoSEQ multiplex PCR. The profile shows some 69,000 clones, around nine tenths of them singletons. Specimen: peripheral blood, collected in the second trimester of pregnancy. The chain carries TRBV2 and TRBJ1-1; TRBD1 aligns across 10 bases. This clonotype originated in a female donor in good health, enrolled as a control in a pregnancy study. The CDR3 DNA is TGTGCCAGCAGCGCGTCCCGAGACAGGGGGCACACTGAAGCTTTCTTT. This gives the protein CASSASRDRGHTEAFF.